This TCR beta chain originates from a study of blood T cell repertoires in COVID-19. Overall study context: In each case, the material was cDNA or gDNA derived from T cells, B-cell-depleted T cells, or PBMCs.

Repertoires were generated with immunoSEQ multiplex PCR, while TCRdb's copy carries only in-frame clones and drops some. The sample has about 190,000 clones; roughly 80% are singletons. This CDR3 spans 13 amino acids. Trimming pared 7 bases from V and 6 bases from J, leaving 15 bases between. In germline, CDR1 is LGHDT, CDR2 YNNKEL (reference sequence). The sample consisted of peripheral blood. The V gene is TRBV3-1 (or the pseudogene TRBV3-2), the J gene TRBJ1-1; the D is unclear. The sequence derives from a human donor in a cohort sampled during active COVID-19. For the CDR3, the DNA is TGTGCCAGCACGCTGTCGGGGTCTCCTGAAGCTTTCTTT. It specifies CASTLSGSPEAFF.